This T cell receptor beta chain was observed in a study of blood T cell repertoires in COVID-19. Germline CDR1 reads SGHDT; CDR2 reads YYEEEE. The CDR3 is 16 residues long. The V gene lost 1 base and the J gene lost 2 bases, with 15 bases spanning the gap. In the study's own analysis: Estimates of nucleated cell counts were drawn from the amplification of reference gene primers. TCRdb's copy holds only in-frame clones and misses some; the assay was immunoSEQ multiplex PCR. D and trimming were read from the DNA, whereas the V and J calls and clone size are those reported in that table. The sample records fewer than 450,000 clones, 90% being singletons.

The TCR sequence derives from a young man who had recovered from COVID-19. The chain combines TRBV5-6 with TRBJ1-2; possibly TRBD1 for D (6 bases). The sequencing sample was made of PBMCs or T cells enriched from blood (not recorded which). CDR3 loop: CASSLLGGNSNYGYTF. CDR3 in DNA: TGTGCCAGCAGCTTGCTAGGGGGTAATTCAAACTATGGCTACACCTTC.